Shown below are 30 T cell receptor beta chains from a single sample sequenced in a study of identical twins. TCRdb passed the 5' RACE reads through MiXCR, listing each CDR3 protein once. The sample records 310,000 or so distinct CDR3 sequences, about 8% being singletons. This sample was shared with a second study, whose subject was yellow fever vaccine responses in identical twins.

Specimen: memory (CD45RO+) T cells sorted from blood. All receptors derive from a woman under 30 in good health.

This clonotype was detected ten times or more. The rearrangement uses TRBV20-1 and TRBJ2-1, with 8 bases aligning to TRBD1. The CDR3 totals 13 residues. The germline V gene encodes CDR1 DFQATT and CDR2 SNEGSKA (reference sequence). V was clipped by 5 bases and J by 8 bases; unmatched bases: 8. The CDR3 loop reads CSAEDRAEYEQFF. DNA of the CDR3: TGCAGTGCTGAGGACAGGGCCGAATATGAGCAGTTCTTC.

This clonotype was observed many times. The CDR3 coding sequence is TGTGCCAGCTCCCCTGGGGATACGCAGTATTTT. Its translation is CASSPGDTQYF. V gene TRBV18 combines with J gene TRBJ2-3; D remains unclear. The CDR3 is 11 amino acids. In germline, CDR1 is KGHSH, CDR2 LQKENI. With 6 bases removed from V and 6 bases from J, the gap between germline ends came to 7 bases.

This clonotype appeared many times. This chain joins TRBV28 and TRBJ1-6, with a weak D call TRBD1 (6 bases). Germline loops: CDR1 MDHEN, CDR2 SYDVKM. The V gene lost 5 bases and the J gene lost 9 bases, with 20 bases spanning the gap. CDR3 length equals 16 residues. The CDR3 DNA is TGTGCCAGCAGTCCCCCCGCCGAGGAGGGGGTTTCACCCCTCCACTTT. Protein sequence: CASSPPAEEGVSPLHF.

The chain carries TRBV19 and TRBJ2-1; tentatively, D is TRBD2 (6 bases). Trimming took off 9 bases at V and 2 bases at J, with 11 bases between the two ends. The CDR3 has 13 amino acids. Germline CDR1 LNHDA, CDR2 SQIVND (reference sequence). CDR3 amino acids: CASGGSTYNEQFF. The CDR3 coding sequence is TGTGCCAGCGGGGGTTCTACCTACAATGAGCAGTTCTTC.

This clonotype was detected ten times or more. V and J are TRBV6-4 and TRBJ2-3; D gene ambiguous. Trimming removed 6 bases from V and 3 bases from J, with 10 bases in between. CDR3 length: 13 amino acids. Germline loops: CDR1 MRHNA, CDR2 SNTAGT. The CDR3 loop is CASSRGETDTQYF. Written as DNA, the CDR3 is TGTGCCAGCAGCAGAGGAGAGACAGATACGCAGTATTTT.

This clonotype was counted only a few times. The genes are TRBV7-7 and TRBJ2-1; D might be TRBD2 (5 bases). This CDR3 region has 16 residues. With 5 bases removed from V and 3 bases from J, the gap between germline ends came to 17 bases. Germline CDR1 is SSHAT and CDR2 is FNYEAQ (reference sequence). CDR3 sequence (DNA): TGTGCCAGCAGCCGAACCTTTTCTAGCAGCTACAATGAGCAGTTCTTC. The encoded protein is CASSRTFSSSYNEQFF.

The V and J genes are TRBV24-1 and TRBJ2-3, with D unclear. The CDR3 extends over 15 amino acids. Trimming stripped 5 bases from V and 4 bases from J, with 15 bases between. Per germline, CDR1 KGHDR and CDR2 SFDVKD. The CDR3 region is CATSGIREVADTQYF. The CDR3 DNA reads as TGTGCCACCAGTGGTATTAGAGAAGTCGCAGATACGCAGTATTTT.

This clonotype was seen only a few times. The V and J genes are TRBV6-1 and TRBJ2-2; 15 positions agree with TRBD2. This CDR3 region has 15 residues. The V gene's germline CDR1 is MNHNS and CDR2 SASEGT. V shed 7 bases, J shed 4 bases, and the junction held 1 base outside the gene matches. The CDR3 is CASTGLAGGTGELFF. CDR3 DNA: TGTGCCAGCACGGGACTAGCGGGAGGCACCGGGGAGCTGTTTTTT.

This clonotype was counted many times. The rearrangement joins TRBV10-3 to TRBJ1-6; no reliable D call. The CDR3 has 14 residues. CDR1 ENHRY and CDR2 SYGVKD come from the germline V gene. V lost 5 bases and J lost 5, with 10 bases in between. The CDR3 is CAISIGVDNSPLHF. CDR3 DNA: TGTGCCATCAGTATCGGTGTAGATAATTCACCCCTCCACTTT.

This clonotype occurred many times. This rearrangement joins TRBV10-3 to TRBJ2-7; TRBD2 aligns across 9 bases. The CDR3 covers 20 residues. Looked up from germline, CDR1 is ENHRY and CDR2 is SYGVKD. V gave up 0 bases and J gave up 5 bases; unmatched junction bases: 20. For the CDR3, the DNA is TGTGCCATCAGTGAGTCGAGCTGGGGCAATAGCGGGAGCGAACTCGACGAGCAGTACTTC. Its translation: CAISESSWGNSGSELDEQYF.

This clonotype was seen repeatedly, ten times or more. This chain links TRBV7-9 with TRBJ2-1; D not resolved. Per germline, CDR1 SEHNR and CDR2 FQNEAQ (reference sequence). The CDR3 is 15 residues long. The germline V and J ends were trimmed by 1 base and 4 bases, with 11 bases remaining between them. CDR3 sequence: CASSLEFSRYNEQFF. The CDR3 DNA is TGTGCCAGCAGCTTAGAGTTCTCTCGATACAATGAGCAGTTCTTC. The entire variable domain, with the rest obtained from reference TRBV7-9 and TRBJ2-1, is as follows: DTGVSQNPRHKITKRGQNVTFRCDPISEHNRLYWYRQTLGQGPEFLTYFQNEAQLEKSRLLSDRFSAERPKGSFSTLEIQRTEQGDSAMYLCASSLEFSRYNEQFFGPGTRLTVL.

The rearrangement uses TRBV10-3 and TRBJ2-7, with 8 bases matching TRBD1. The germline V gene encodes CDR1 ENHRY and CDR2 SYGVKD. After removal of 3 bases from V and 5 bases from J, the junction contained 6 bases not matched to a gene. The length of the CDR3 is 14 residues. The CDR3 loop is CAISESTGVNEQYV. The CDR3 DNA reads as TGTGCCATCAGTGAATCGACAGGGGTGAACGAGCAGTACGTC.

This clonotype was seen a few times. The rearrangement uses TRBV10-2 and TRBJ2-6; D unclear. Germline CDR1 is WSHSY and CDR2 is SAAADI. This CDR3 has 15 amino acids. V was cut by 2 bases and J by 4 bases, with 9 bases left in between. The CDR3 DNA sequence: TGCGCCAGCAGTGAGACTGCGTTGGGGGCCAACGTCCTGACTTTC. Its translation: CASSETALGANVLTF.

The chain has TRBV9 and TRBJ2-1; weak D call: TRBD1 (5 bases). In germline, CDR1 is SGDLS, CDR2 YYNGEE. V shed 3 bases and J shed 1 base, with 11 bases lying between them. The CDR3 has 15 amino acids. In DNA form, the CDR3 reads TGTGCCAGCAGCGAGATGGGGCGGTCCTACAATGAGCAGTTCTTC. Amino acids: CASSEMGRSYNEQFF.

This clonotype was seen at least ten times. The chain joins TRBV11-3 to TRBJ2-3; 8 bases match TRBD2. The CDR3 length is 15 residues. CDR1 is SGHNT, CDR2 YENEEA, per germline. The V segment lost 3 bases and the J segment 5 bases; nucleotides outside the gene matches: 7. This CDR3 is CASSFSGGERDTQYF. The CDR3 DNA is TGTGCCAGCAGCTTCTCGGGAGGGGAACGAGATACGCAGTATTTT. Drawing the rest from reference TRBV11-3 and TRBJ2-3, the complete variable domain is EAGVVQSPRYKIIEKKQPVAFWCNPISGHNTLYWYLQNLGQGPELLIRYENEEAVDDSQLPKDRFSAERLKGVDSTLKIQPAELGDSAVYLCASSFSGGERDTQYFGPGTRLTVL.

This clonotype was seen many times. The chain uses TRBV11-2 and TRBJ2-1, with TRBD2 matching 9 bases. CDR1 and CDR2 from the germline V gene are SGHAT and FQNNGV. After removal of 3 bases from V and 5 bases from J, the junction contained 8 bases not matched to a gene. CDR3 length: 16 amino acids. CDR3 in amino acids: CASSFQGLARDNEQFF. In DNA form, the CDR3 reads TGTGCCAGCAGCTTCCAGGGACTAGCCCGGGACAATGAGCAGTTCTTC. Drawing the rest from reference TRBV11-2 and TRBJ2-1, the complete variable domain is EAGVAQSPRYKIIEKRQSVAFWCNPISGHATLYWYQQILGQGPKLLIQFQNNGVVDDSQLPKDRFSAERLKGVDSTLKIQPAKLEDSAVYLCASSFQGLARDNEQFFGPGTRLTVL.

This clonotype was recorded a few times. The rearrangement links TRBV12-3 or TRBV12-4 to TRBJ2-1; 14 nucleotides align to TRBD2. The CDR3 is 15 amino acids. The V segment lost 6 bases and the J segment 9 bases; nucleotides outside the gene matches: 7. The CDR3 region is CASRIGTSGRGEQFF. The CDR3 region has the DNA TGTGCCAGCAGGATTGGGACTAGCGGGAGAGGTGAGCAGTTCTTC.

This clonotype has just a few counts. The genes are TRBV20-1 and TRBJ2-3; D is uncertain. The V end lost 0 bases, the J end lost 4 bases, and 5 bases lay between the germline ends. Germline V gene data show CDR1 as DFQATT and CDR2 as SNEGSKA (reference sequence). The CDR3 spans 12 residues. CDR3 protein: CSARDEADTQYF. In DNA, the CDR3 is TGCAGTGCTAGAGATGAGGCAGATACGCAGTATTTT.

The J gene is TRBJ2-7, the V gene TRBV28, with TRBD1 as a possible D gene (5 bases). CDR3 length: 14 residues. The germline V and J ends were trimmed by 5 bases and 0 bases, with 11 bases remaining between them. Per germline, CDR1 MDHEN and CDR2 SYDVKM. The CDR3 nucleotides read TGTGCCAGCAGTCCCCAGGGTAGCTCCTACGAGCAGTACGTC. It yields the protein CASSPQGSSYEQYV.

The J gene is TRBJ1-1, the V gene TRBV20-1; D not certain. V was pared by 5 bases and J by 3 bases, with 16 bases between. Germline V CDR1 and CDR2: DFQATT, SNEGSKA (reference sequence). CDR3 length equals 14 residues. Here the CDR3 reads CSASRSPEYTEAFF. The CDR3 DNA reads TGCAGTGCTTCGCGGTCTCCGGAGTACACTGAAGCTTTCTTT.

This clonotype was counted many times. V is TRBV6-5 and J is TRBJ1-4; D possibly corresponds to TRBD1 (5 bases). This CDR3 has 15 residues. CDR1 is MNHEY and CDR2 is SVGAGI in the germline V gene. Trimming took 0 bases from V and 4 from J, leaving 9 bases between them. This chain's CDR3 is CASSYSDSFNEKLFF. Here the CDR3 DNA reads TGTGCCAGCAGTTACTCCGACAGCTTTAATGAAAAACTGTTTTTT.

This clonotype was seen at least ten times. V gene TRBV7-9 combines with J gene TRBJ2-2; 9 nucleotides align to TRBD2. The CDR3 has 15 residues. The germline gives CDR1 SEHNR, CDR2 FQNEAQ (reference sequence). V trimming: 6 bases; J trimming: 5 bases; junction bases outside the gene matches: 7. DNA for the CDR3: TGTGCCAGCAGGCCAGCGCTAGCGGGGACCGGGGAGCTGTTTTTT. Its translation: CASRPALAGTGELFF.

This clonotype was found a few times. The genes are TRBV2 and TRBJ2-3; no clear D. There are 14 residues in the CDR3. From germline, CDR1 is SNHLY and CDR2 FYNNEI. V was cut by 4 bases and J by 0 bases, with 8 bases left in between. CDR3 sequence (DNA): TGTGCCAGCAGTGTCGGTTATAGCACAGATACGCAGTATTTT. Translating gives CASSVGYSTDTQYF.

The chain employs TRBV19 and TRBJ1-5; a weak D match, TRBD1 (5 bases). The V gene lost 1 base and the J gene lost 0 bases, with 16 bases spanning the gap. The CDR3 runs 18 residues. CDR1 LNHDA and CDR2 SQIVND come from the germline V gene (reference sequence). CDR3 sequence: CASSIVGDRRYSNQPQHF. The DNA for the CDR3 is TGTGCCAGTAGTATAGTCGGCGACAGAAGGTATAGCAATCAGCCCCAGCATTTT.

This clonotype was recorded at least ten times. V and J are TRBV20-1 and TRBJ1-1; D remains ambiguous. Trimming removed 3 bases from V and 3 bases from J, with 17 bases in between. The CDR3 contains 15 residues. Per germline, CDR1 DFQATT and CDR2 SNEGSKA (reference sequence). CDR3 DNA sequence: TGCAGTGCTAGTTATGAAAAGGCGGTGGACACTGAAGCTTTCTTT. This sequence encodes CSASYEKAVDTEAFF.

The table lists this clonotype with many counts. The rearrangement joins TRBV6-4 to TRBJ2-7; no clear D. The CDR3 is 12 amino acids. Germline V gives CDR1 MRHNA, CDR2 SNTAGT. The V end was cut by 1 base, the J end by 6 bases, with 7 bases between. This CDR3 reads CASSDYPGEQYF. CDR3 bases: TGTGCCAGCAGTGACTATCCGGGCGAGCAGTACTTC.

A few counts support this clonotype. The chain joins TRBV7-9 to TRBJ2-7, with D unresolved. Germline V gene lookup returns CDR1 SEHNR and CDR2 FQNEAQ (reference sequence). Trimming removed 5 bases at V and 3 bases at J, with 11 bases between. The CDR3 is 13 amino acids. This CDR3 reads CASSPPNYYEQYV. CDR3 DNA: TGTGCCAGCAGCCCACCAAACTACTACGAGCAGTACGTC.

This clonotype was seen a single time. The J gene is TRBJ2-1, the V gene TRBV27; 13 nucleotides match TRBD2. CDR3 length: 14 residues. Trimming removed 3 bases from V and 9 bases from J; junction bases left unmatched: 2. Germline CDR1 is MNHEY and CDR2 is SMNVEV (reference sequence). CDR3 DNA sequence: TGTGCCAGCAGTTTGACTAGCGGGAGGAGTGAGCAGTTCTTC. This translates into CASSLTSGRSEQFF.

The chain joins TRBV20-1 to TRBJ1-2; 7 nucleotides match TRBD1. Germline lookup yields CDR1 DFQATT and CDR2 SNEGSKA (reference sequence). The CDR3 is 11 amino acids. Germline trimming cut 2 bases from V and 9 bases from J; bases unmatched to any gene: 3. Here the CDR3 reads CSARTGESYTF. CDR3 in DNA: TGCAGTGCTAGAACAGGGGAGAGCTACACCTTC.

Here the CDR3 reads CASSYLSRDRLLLYGYTF. CDR3 nucleotides: TGTGCCAGCAGTTATTTATCCCGGGACAGGCTCCTACTTTATGGCTACACCTTC. The V gene is TRBV6-5, the J gene TRBJ1-2; 8 bases line up with TRBD1. The CDR3 loop spans 18 amino acids. J was trimmed by 5 bases and V by 3 bases; bases with no gene match: 17. CDR1 and CDR2 from the germline V gene are MNHEY and SVGAGI.